This T cell receptor beta chain comes out of a study of blood T cells in healthy people across ages. About this clonotype: At one end the junction does not follow the germline gene, possibly because of a read error.

The second PCR ran about 6 to 12 cycles with a sample-barcoded 5' primer and J-beta primers. TCRdb itself ran the 5' RACE reads through MiXCR, one entry per CDR3 protein. The repertoire includes some 1.7 million distinct CDR3 sequences, about 28% of them detected once, and roughly 8.2% sits in the top ten. CDR3 length: 14 amino acids. Germline V gene data show CDR1 as DFQATT and CDR2 as SNEGSKA (reference sequence). Sequenced: blood. V is TRBV20-1 and J is TRBJ1-1, with a tentative D call TRBD1 (5 bases). This sequence originates from a woman in her 30s in good health. The CDR3 here is CSAREGHLNAEAFF. The CDR3 DNA reads as TGCAGTGCTAGGGAGGGGCACTTGAACGCTGAAGCTTTCTTT.